Each of the 32 T cell receptor beta chains below was sequenced from the same sample in a study of Ad26.COV2.S vaccination and SARS-CoV-2 variants. Treatment of the sample: some 20 received Ad26.COV2.S at low or high dose, single or two shots; 5 received placebo; per-sample allocation not given. On day 63 after the first injection, vaccine and placebo recipients gave samples. TCRdb keeps only in-frame clones here, not all; method: immunoSEQ multiplex PCR. The table shows 300,000 to 400,000 clones, with 85% to 90% occurring only once. The sequences come from peripheral blood, collected in a trial of Ad26.COV2.S vaccine versus placebo. The receptors here all came from a person aged 18 to 65 who received the Ad26.COV2.S COVID-19 vaccine or a placebo.

This sequence joins TRBV5-8 and TRBJ2-7; 7 nucleotides align to TRBD1. V shed 4 bases and J 1 base; nucleotides not matched to a gene: 11. This CDR3 is built from 16 residues. Germline-derived CDR1 and CDR2 are SGHTS and YDEGEE. The CDR3 coding sequence is TGTGCCAGCAGCGCTGGTAGGGGGCCGAGGTCCTACGAGCAGTACTTC. Its translation: CASSAGRGPRSYEQYF. Full variable domain (outside the CDR3, taken from reference TRBV5-8 and TRBJ2-7): EAGVTQSPTHLIKTRGQQATLRCSPISGHTSVYWYQQALGLGLQFLLWYDEGEERNRGNFPPRFSGRQFPNYSSELNVNALELEDSALYLCASSAGRGPRSYEQYFGPGTRLTVT.

This rearrangement joins TRBV27 to TRBJ1-2, with TRBD1 identical over 10 bases. Germline V gives CDR1 MNHEY, CDR2 SMNVEV (reference sequence). The V and J ends lost 3 bases and 3 bases, in that order; junction bases with no gene match: 1. The CDR3 has 14 residues. In DNA form, the CDR3 reads TGTGCCAGCAGTTTCGGACAGGGGGACTATGGCTACACCTTC. Protein product: CASSFGQGDYGYTF.

This chain uses TRBV5-1 with TRBJ2-1, with D unresolved. V was clipped by 0 bases and J by 7 bases, with 14 bases between them. Germline CDR1 is SGHRS and CDR2 is YFSETQ. The CDR3 consists of 15 residues. CDR3 sequence (DNA): TGCGCCAGCAGCTTGGCGACGTCTACCCGGAATGAGCAGTTCTTC. Amino acids: CASSLATSTRNEQFF.

This chain joins TRBV5-4 and TRBJ1-4; D is undetermined. Germline loops: CDR1 SGHNT, CDR2 YYREEE (reference sequence). The CDR3 sequence is 13 residues long. Trimming removed 0 bases at V and 8 bases at J, with 8 bases between. The CDR3 region is CASSLGYGEKLFF. The CDR3 DNA is TGTGCCAGCAGCTTGGGGTATGGGGAAAAACTGTTTTTT.

The chain recombines TRBV4-3 with TRBJ2-2, with D tentatively TRBD2 (6 bases). V was trimmed by 0 bases and J by 5 bases, leaving 19 bases between them. The length of the CDR3 is 18 residues. From germline, CDR1 is LGHNA and CDR2 YSLEER. The CDR3 spells CASSQDKNWGERTGELFF. CDR3 nucleotide sequence: TGCGCCAGCAGCCAAGATAAAAATTGGGGGGAAAGAACCGGGGAGCTGTTTTTT.

V is TRBV19 and J is TRBJ2-2, with unresolved D. V gave up 4 bases and J gave up 2 bases, with 8 bases separating them. This CDR3 comprises 14 residues. Germline V CDR1 and CDR2: LNHDA, SQIVND (reference sequence). This CDR3 reads CASSNPLNTGELFF. CDR3 bases: TGTGCCAGTAGTAACCCCCTTAACACCGGGGAGCTGTTTTTT.

The chain is built from TRBV2 and TRBJ1-2; D is possibly TRBD1 (6 bases). The V end lost 7 bases, the J end lost 7 bases, and 22 bases lay between the germline ends. Per the germline V gene, CDR1 is SNHLY and CDR2 is FYNNEI. This CDR3 comprises 15 residues. In nucleotides, the CDR3 is TGTGCCAGCATCACCTCGAGGGGGGCCTTAAGTGGCTACACCTTC. Translation gives CASITSRGALSGYTF.

J is TRBJ2-3 and V is TRBV5-8; 7 bases align to TRBD1. This CDR3 region has 13 residues. J was trimmed by 2 bases and V by 9 bases; bases with no gene match: 6. Looked up from germline, CDR1 is SGHTS and CDR2 is YDEGEE. The DNA for the CDR3 is TGTGCCACCTGGGACAGTCTCACAGATACGCAGTATTTT. Translating gives CATWDSLTDTQYF.

The J gene is TRBJ1-1, the V gene TRBV7-3; D remains unclear. V lost 1 base to trimming and J lost 0 bases, with 15 bases between them. Germline CDR1 is SGHTA and CDR2 is FQGTGA. This CDR3 has 17 residues. The DNA of the CDR3 is TGTGCCAGCAGCTTAAGGGCTGGCGGCCCTCTGAACACTGAAGCTTTCTTT. Translating it yields CASSLRAGGPLNTEAFF. Full variable domain (missing parts from reference TRBV7-3 and TRBJ1-1): GAGVSQTPSNKVTEKGKYVELRCDPISGHTALYWYRQSLGQGPEFLIYFQGTGAADDSGLPNDRFFAVRPEGSVSTLKIQRTERGDSAVYLCASSLRAGGPLNTEAFFGQGTRLTVV.

This CDR3 is CASRYQGTGELFF. In nucleotides, the CDR3 is TGTGCCAGCAGGTACCAGGGCACCGGGGAGCTGTTTTTT. This rearrangement joins TRBV7-2 to TRBJ2-2; a possible D gene is TRBD1 (5 bases). This CDR3 region has 13 residues. Germline V lookup: CDR1 SGHTA, CDR2 FQGNSA. V was shortened by 6 bases and J by 4 bases, with 9 bases between the two germline ends.

The chain combines TRBV9 with TRBJ1-6; D not resolved. This CDR3 has 16 residues. Germline V gene data show CDR1 as SGDLS and CDR2 as YYNGEE. V was trimmed by 4 bases and J by 0 bases, leaving 11 bases between them. CDR3 amino acids: CASSISGSSYNSPLHF. The CDR3, as DNA: TGTGCCAGCAGCATCAGCGGGAGCTCCTATAATTCACCCCTCCACTTT.

The genes are TRBV29-1 and TRBJ1-1; D is perhaps TRBD1 (6 bases). V was trimmed by 6 bases and J by 0 bases, leaving 8 bases between them. CDR3 size: 12 residues. Germline V CDR1 and CDR2: SQVTM, ANQGSEA. The DNA for the CDR3 is TGCAGCGTACAGGGAATGAACACTGAAGCTTTCTTT. Protein: CSVQGMNTEAFF.

The chain combines TRBV6-6 with TRBJ2-2; the match to TRBD2 covers 7 bases. Germline V gene sequence: CDR1 MNHNY, CDR2 SVGAGI (reference sequence). The CDR3 sequence is 14 residues long. With 6 bases clipped from V and 2 bases from J, the junction kept 3 bases outside the gene matches. The CDR3 DNA reads as TGTGCCAGCAGCGGGAGGCCTAACACCGGGGAGCTGTTTTTT. Translating it yields CASSGRPNTGELFF.

V usage is TRBV19 and J usage is TRBJ1-2; 7 positions agree with TRBD1. Trimming at V came to 1 base and at J to 8 bases, leaving 13 bases not matched to a gene. Germline CDR1 reads LNHDA; CDR2 reads SQIVND (reference sequence). The CDR3 has 16 residues. The CDR3 loop is CASSIAPDREKHGYTF. The CDR3, as DNA: TGTGCCAGTAGTATAGCCCCCGACAGGGAAAAGCACGGCTACACCTTC.

The chain is built from TRBV18 and TRBJ1-1; D perhaps matches TRBD1 (5 bases). Germline lookup yields CDR1 KGHSH and CDR2 LQKENI. The CDR3 consists of 16 residues. V lost 6 bases and J 6 bases, leaving 23 bases between the germline ends. The CDR3 coding sequence is TGTGCCAGCTCTCCTCAGACAGAACTTACGAAAGCTGAAGCTTTCTTT. Translating gives CASSPQTELTKAEAFF.

The count of this clone is one. The chain couples TRBV2 to TRBJ2-3; D is unresolved. The germline V gene encodes CDR1 SNHLY and CDR2 FYNNEI. The germline V and J ends were trimmed by 6 bases and 2 bases, with 12 bases remaining between them. The CDR3 runs to 14 residues. The DNA for the CDR3 is TGTGCCAGCAGGGACCGGGCTCTCACAGATACGCAGTATTTT. Translated: CASRDRALTDTQYF.

DNA of the CDR3: TGCGCCAGCAGCCTCCGGGACAGGTTTATAAGTGAAAAACTGTTTTTT. Protein sequence: CASSLRDRFISEKLFF. This rearrangement joins TRBV4-3 to TRBJ1-4; 8 nucleotides match TRBD1. The CDR3 has 16 residues. V lost 4 bases and J lost 7; bases outside the gene matches: 11. The germline CDR1 and CDR2 sequences are LGHNA and YSLEER.

The rearrangement joins TRBV4-1 to TRBJ1-6, with a tentative D call TRBD1 (5 bases). The V and J ends lost 3 bases and 6 bases respectively, with 12 bases between them. This CDR3 has 15 residues. Per germline, CDR1 MGHRA and CDR2 YSYEKL. CDR3 in DNA: TGCGCCAGCAGCCAGGTTGGGACGGTTAATTCACCCCTCCACTTT. It is translated as CASSQVGTVNSPLHF.

This rearrangement joins TRBV4-2 to TRBJ2-6; D gene unclear. V was shortened by 0 bases and J by 0 bases, with 6 bases between the two germline ends. The CDR3 sequence is 16 residues long. The germline CDR1 and CDR2 sequences are LGHNA and YNFKEQ. The CDR3, as DNA: TGTGCCAGCAGCCAAGATCAGCTCTCTGGGGCCAACGTCCTGACTTTC. Residues: CASSQDQLSGANVLTF.

This chain connects TRBV3-1 (or the pseudogene TRBV3-2) to TRBJ1-2; D unclear. Germline V lookup: CDR1 LGHDT, CDR2 YNNKEL (reference sequence). Trimming took off 4 bases at V and 3 bases at J, with 9 bases between the two ends. The CDR3 sequence is 13 residues long. The CDR3 nucleotides read TGTGCCAGCAGCCTTACATCTCACTATGGCTACACCTTC. This translates into CASSLTSHYGYTF.

The chain couples TRBV11-3 to TRBJ1-3; possibly TRBD1 for D (6 bases). V shed 4 bases and J shed 1 base, with 17 bases lying between them. Germline V gene lookup returns CDR1 SGHNT and CDR2 YENEEA. This CDR3 comprises 17 residues. CDR3 coding DNA: TGTGCCAGCAGCTCTATATGGGGGCGGCAATCTGGAAACACCATATATTTT. This codes for CASSSIWGRQSGNTIYF.

The V gene is TRBV12-3 or TRBV12-4, the J gene TRBJ2-2; unclear D gene. The CDR3 contains 12 residues. V lost 6 bases and J lost 4, with 6 bases in between. Here the CDR3 reads CASRSVTGELFF. Written as DNA, the CDR3 is TGTGCCAGCAGAAGTGTCACCGGGGAGCTGTTTTTT.

The chain carries TRBV6-5 and TRBJ2-5; the D is unclear. Germline V CDR1 and CDR2: MNHEY, SVGAGI. V lost 2 bases to trimming and J lost 2 bases, with 6 bases between them. This CDR3 is built from 13 residues. This chain's CDR3 is CASSYGLQETQYF. In DNA form, the CDR3 reads TGTGCCAGCAGTTACGGATTACAAGAGACCCAGTACTTC.

The chain recombines TRBV5-4 with TRBJ2-7; D may be TRBD1 (5 bases). The CDR3 contains 13 residues. The germline gives CDR1 SGHNT, CDR2 YYREEE (reference sequence). With 4 bases removed from V and 5 bases from J, the gap between germline ends came to 13 bases. In DNA, the CDR3 is TGTGCCAGCAGCGACCCCAGGGCCCACGAGCAGTACGTC. Its protein product is CASSDPRAHEQYV.

The chain has TRBV9 and TRBJ2-1; D not certain. The CDR3 sequence is 14 residues long. Trimming left V 0 bases short and J 0 bases short, with 4 bases between. Looked up from germline, CDR1 is SGDLS and CDR2 is YYNGEE. CDR3 region: CASSVAISYNEQFF. CDR3 coding DNA: TGTGCCAGCAGCGTAGCTATCTCCTACAATGAGCAGTTCTTC.

V is TRBV7-9 and J is TRBJ1-2; no clear D gene. Per the germline V gene, CDR1 is SEHNR and CDR2 is FQNEAQ (reference sequence). This CDR3 is 14 amino acids long. Between the trimmed V and J ends, which lost 8 bases and 1 base, there was a span of 14 bases. The CDR3 DNA reads TGTGCCAGCTCCCCAGCGACGGGTAACTATGGCTACACCTTC. It specifies CASSPATGNYGYTF.

The V gene is TRBV6-5, the J gene TRBJ2-5; D is unresolved. The V gene lost 6 bases and the J gene lost 2 bases, with 16 bases spanning the gap. Germline CDR1 MNHEY, CDR2 SVGAGI. The CDR3 runs 15 residues. The CDR3: CASRSRVLPQETQYF. The CDR3 region has the DNA TGTGCCAGCAGGTCTAGGGTCTTACCGCAAGAGACCCAGTACTTC.

This sequence joins TRBV11-3 and TRBJ2-3, with D perhaps matching TRBD2 (6 bases). V dropped 5 bases and J dropped 3 bases, with 21 bases sitting between them. Germline CDR1 reads SGHNT; CDR2 reads YENEEA. The CDR3 is made up of 17 amino acids. The CDR3 loop is CASSPRAGLLGTDTQYF. In DNA form, the CDR3 reads TGTGCCAGCAGCCCCCGGGCGGGGTTGTTGGGAACAGATACGCAGTATTTT.

The genes are TRBV29-1 and TRBJ1-1, with 7 bases that match TRBD1. V trimming: 5 bases; J trimming: 5 bases; junction bases outside the gene matches: 14. Germline values: CDR1 SQVTM, CDR2 ANQGSEA. This CDR3 is 15 amino acids long. The CDR3 nucleotides read TGCAGCGTTTTTTCACTCGACAGGGCTGGTACTGAAGCTTTCTTT. This encodes CSVFSLDRAGTEAFF. The whole variable domain, filled in from reference TRBV29-1 and TRBJ1-1, reads SAVISQKPSRDICQRGTSLTIQCQVDSQVTMMFWYRQQPGQSLTLIATANQGSEATYESGFVIDKFPISRPNLTFSTLTVSNMSPEDSSIYLCSVFSLDRAGTEAFFGQGTRLTVV.

This clone was seen only a few times. The chain joins TRBV6-1 to TRBJ1-6; no reliable D call. CDR3 length equals 16 residues. Germline CDR1 is MNHNS and CDR2 is SASEGT. V lost 3 bases and J lost 1, with 10 bases in between. This CDR3 is CASSDIGESYNSPLHF. The CDR3 DNA sequence: TGTGCCAGCAGTGATATTGGGGAATCCTATAATTCACCCCTCCACTTT.

The J gene is TRBJ1-2, the V gene TRBV7-9; no clear D gene. Trimming shortened V by 0 bases and J by 10 bases, and 18 bases separated the two germline ends. CDR1 is SEHNR, CDR2 FQNEAQ, per germline (reference sequence). CDR3 length: 15 amino acids. The DNA of the CDR3 is TGTGCCAGCAGCTTAGCCGGTCCCAGGAGCCTAGACTACACCTTC. Translating gives CASSLAGPRSLDYTF.

As concerns this clone: A read error may account for a junction end that differs from germline. V gene TRBV11-1 combines with J gene TRBJ2-1; 10 bases agree with TRBD2. CDR1 is SGHAT and CDR2 is FQDESV in the germline V gene (reference sequence). This CDR3 spans 13 amino acids. The DNA for the CDR3 is TGTGCCAGCAGCCTAGCGGGAGACAATGAGCAGTTCTTC. Protein: CASSLAGDNEQFF.